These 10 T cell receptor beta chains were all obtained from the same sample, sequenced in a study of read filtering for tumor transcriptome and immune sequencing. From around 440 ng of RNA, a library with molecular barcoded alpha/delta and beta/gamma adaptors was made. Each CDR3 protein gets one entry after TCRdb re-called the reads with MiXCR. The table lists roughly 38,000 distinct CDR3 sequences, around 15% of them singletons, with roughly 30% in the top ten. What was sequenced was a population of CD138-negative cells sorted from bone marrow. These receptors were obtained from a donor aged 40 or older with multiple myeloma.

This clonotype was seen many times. The CDR3 spells CASSELATQETQYF. DNA for the CDR3: TGCGCCAGCAGCGAACTAGCGACACAAGAGACCCAGTACTTC. V is TRBV5-1 and J is TRBJ2-5, with TRBD2 matching over 7 bases. V shed 4 bases, J shed 2 bases, and the junction held 5 bases outside the gene matches. Looked up from germline, CDR1 is SGHRS and CDR2 is YFSETQ. There are 14 residues in the CDR3.

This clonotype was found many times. For the CDR3, the DNA is TGTGCCAGCAGGGATTATGCGGGTAGCGGCAATTTCGGAAATCAGCCCCAGCATTTT. The encoded protein is CASRDYAGSGNFGNQPQHF. The gene calls are TRBV6-2 or TRBV6-3 and TRBJ1-5; no clear D gene. The germline CDR1 and CDR2 sequences are MNHEY and SVGEGT. V lost 6 bases to trimming and J lost 4 bases, with 28 bases between them. This CDR3 region has 19 residues.

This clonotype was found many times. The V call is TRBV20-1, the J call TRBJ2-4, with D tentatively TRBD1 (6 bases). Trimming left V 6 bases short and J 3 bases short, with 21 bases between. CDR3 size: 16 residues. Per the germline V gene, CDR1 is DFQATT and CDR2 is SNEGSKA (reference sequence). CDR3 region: CSARDILGFVKNIQYF. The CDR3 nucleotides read TGCAGTGCGAGGGACATCCTCGGGTTTGTCAAAAACATTCAGTACTTC.

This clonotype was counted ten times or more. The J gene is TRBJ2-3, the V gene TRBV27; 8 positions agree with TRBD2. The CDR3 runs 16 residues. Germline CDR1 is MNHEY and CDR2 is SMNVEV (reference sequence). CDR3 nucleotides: TGTGCAACAGAAATAAGAATAGCGGGGAGCACAGATACGCAGTATTTT. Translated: CATEIRIAGSTDTQYF.

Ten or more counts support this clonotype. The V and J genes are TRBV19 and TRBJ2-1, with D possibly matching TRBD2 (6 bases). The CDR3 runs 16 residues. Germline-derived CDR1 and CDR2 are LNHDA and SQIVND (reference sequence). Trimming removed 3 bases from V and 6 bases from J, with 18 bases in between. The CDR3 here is CASSIYGGQSSNEQFF. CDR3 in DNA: TGTGCCAGTAGTATCTACGGAGGGCAATCAAGCAATGAGCAGTTCTTC.

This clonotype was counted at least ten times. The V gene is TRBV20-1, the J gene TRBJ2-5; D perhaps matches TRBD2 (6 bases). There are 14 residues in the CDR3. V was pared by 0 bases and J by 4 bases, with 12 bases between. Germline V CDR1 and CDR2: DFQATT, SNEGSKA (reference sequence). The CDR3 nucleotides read TGCAGTGCTAGAGAAGAGACTAGGTCAGAGACCCAGTACTTC. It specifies CSAREETRSETQYF.

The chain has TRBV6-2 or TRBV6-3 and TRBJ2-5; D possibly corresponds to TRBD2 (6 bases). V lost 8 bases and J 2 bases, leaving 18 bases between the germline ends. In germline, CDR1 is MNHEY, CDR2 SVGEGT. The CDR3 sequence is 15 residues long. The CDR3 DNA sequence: TGTGCCAGCGCTGATATACCGGGAGCACAAGAGACCCAGTACTTC. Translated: CASADIPGAQETQYF.

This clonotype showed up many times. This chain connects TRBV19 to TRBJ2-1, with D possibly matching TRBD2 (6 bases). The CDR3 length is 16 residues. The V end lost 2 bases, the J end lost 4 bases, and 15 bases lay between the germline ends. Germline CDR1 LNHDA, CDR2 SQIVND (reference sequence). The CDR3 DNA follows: TGTGCCAGTAGTATATCCCATATAGCGGAGTACAATGAGCAGTTCTTC. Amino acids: CASSISHIAEYNEQFF.

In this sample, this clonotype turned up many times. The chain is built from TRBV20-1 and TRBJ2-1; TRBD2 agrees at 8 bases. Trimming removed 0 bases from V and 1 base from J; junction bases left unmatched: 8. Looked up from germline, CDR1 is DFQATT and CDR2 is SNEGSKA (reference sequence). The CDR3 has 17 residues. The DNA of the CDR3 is TGCAGTGCTAGAGATTTAGGGACTAGAATATCCTACAATGAGCAGTTCTTC. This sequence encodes CSARDLGTRISYNEQFF.

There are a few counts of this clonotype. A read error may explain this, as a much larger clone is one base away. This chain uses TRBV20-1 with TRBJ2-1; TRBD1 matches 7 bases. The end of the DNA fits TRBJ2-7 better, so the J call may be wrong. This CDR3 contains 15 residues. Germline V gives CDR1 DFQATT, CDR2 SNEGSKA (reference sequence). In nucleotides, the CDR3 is TGCAGTGCTAGAGATTCCGGCAGGGGGATCTACGAGCAGTACTTC. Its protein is CSARDSGRGIYEQYF.